The rows below give T cell receptor beta chains drawn from one sample of a study of blood T cell repertoires in COVID-19. Method: immunoSEQ multiplex PCR; TCRdb's copy keeps in-frame clones and lacks some. The sample gives some 320,000 clones, about 88% of which show up once; around 2.6% is in the top ten. The sample was PBMCs or T cells enriched from blood (not recorded which). The origin of the receptors is a man aged 55 to 70 who had recovered from COVID-19. Both conserved end residues are part of each CDR3. The D gene is left open where the match is weak. Size values are once, few and many counts, or a class for expanded clones, and some rows have none.

J | D | size | V | CDR3 | DNA
TRBJ1-2 | NA | NA | TRBV4-2 | CASSHTGGGRDGYTF | TGTGCCAGCAGCCACACGGGGGGGGGCAGGGATGGCTACACCTTC
TRBJ1-6 | TRBD1 | NA | TRBV18 | CASSQDRVNSPLHF | TGTGCCAGCTCACAGGACAGGGTCAATTCACCCCTCCACTTT
TRBJ1-5 | TRBD1 | NA | TRBV5-1 | CASSLRTGDQPQHF | TGCGCCAGCAGCCTCCGGACAGGGGATCAGCCCCAGCATTTT
TRBJ1-5 | NA | NA | TRBV2 | CASRKGDQPQHF | TGTGCCAGCAGAAAAGGGGATCAGCCCCAGCATTTT
TRBJ1-1 | NA | NA | TRBV5-4 | CASSSRGSAEAFF | TGTGCCAGCAGCAGCAGGGGATCAGCTGAAGCTTTCTTT
TRBJ1-1 | NA | NA | TRBV5-1 | CASSLGPVRIF | TGCGCCAGCAGCTTGGGGCCTGTCAGAATCTTT
TRBJ1-3 | NA | NA | TRBV2 | CASSEAAAGFGGNTIYF | TGTGCCAGCAGTGAAGCTGCGGCAGGGTTTGGTGGAAACACCATATATTTT
TRBJ1-2 | TRBD1 | NA | TRBV4-3 | CASSQLQGLSGYTF | TGCGCCAGCAGCCAGTTACAGGGGTTGAGTGGCTACACCTTC
TRBJ1-2 | NA | NA | TRBV18 | CASSPGPGYTF | TGTGCCAGCTCACCAGGGCCTGGCTACACCTTC
TRBJ2-2 | NA | NA | TRBV19 | CASSMYAGEVTGELFF | TGTGCCAGTAGTATGTATGCTGGGGAGGTCACCGGGGAGCTGTTTTTT
TRBJ2-1 | TRBD2 | NA | TRBV5-6 | CASRLLSGGLYNEQFF | TGTGCCAGCAGACTACTAAGCGGGGGGCTCTACAATGAGCAGTTCTTC
TRBJ1-1 | TRBD1 | many | TRBV15 | CATSRKQGLNTEAFF | TGTGCCACCAGCAGAAAACAGGGGCTGAACACTGAAGCTTTCTTT
TRBJ2-3 | TRBD1 | NA | TRBV7-7 | CASSSGTGPTDTQYF | TGTGCTAGCAGCTCAGGGACAGGGCCCACAGATACGCAGTATTTT
TRBJ2-1 | TRBD1 | NA | TRBV19 | CASSTRTGYGNEQFF | TGTGCCAGTAGTACCAGGACAGGGTACGGCAATGAGCAGTTCTTC
TRBJ1-3 | NA | NA | TRBV14 | CASSRVEGSFGNTIYF | TGTGCCAGCAGCCGGGTGGAGGGGTCGTTTGGAAACACCATATATTTT
TRBJ1-1 | NA | NA | TRBV28 | CASSLGGWRLNTEAFF | TGTGCCAGCAGTTTGGGGGGATGGCGGTTGAACACTGAAGCTTTCTTT
TRBJ1-1 | TRBD1 | NA | TRBV3-1/TRBV3-2 | CASSQTGVGGDAFF | TGTGCCAGCAGCCAAACAGGGGTCGGGGGGGATGCTTTCTTT
TRBJ2-1 | TRBD1 | NA | TRBV27 | CASSLFGGQGGYNEQFF | TGTGCCAGCAGTTTATTTGGGGGACAGGGCGGGTACAATGAGCAGTTCTTC